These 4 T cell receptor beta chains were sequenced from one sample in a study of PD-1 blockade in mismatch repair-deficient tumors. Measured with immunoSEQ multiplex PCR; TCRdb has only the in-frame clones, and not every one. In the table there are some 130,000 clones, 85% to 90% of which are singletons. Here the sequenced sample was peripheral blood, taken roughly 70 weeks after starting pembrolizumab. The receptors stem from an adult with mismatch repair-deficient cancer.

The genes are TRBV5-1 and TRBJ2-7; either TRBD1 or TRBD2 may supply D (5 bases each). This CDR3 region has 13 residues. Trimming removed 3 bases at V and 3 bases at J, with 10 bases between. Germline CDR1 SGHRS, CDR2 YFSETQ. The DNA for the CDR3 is TGCGCCAGCAGCTCTACGAGGGGCTACGAGCAGTACTTC. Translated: CASSSTRGYEQYF. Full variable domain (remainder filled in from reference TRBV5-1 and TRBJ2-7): KAGVTQTPRYLIKTRGQQVTLSCSPISGHRSVSWYQQTPGQGLQFLFEYFSETQRNKGNFPGRFSGRQFSNSRSEMNVSTLELGDSALYLCASSSTRGYEQYFGPGTRLTVT.

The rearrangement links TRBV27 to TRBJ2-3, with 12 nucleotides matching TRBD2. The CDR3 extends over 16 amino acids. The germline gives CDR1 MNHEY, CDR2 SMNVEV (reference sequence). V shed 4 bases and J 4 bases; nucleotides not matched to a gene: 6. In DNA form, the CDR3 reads TGTGCCAGCAGTTCCCTAGCGGGAGGGTCTGCAGATACGCAGTATTTT. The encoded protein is CASSSLAGGSADTQYF.

This chain's CDR3 is CASSPRRASGYEQYF. The CDR3 DNA follows: TGTGCCAGCAGCCCGAGGCGGGCTAGCGGCTACGAGCAGTACTTC. The chain carries TRBV7-8 and TRBJ2-7; TRBD2 matches at 7 bases. The CDR3 loop spans 15 amino acids. Germline-derived CDR1 and CDR2 are SGHVS and FQNEAQ. The V gene end was trimmed by 5 bases and the J gene end by 3 bases; junction bases not matched to a gene: 10.

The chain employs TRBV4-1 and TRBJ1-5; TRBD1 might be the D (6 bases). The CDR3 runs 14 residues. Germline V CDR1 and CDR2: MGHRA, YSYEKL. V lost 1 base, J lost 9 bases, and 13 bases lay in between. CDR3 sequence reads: CASSQGTGQWPQHF. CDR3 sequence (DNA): TGCGCCAGCAGCCAAGGTACGGGACAATGGCCCCAGCATTTT.